Below are 18 T cell receptor beta chains sequenced from a single sample in a study of T cell clones after liver transplantation. The protocol was immunoSEQ multiplex PCR, while the TCRdb copy is restricted to in-frame clones and leaves out a portion. The repertoire holds more than 65,000 clones, with roughly nine tenths as singletons. The material was CD4+ T cells from blood, obtained before liver transplant. The receptors come from a human donor who received a liver transplant.

V is TRBV7-3 and J is TRBJ2-1; D might be TRBD1 (7 bases). In germline, CDR1 is SGHTA, CDR2 FQGTGA. The CDR3 runs to 14 residues. Trimming left V 4 bases short and J 9 bases short, with 16 bases between. Here the CDR3 reads CASSSEGASSEQFF. The CDR3, as DNA: TGTGCCAGCAGCTCGGAGGGGGCTTCCAGTGAGCAGTTCTTC.

In this sample, this clone turned up once. The genes are TRBV4-2 and TRBJ2-7, with TRBD1 matching 8 bases. V gave up 3 bases and J gave up 0 bases; unmatched junction bases: 10. The CDR3 has 17 amino acids. Germline V CDR1 and CDR2: LGHNA, YNFKEQ. In DNA form, the CDR3 reads TGTGCCAGCAGCCACAGACTGACAGGGGAGGACTCCTACGAGCAGTACTTC. It codes for CASSHRLTGEDSYEQYF.

Only one count was recorded for this clone. The chain combines TRBV29-1 with TRBJ1-5; 9 bases map to TRBD1. The trim removed 6 bases at V and 1 base at J, leaving 4 bases unmatched. CDR3 size: 14 residues. Germline lookup yields CDR1 SQVTM and CDR2 ANQGSEA. CDR3 sequence reads: CSVGTGHSNQPQHF. The CDR3 DNA is TGCAGCGTCGGGACAGGGCACAGCAATCAGCCCCAGCATTTT. Full variable domain (rest looked up from reference TRBV29-1 and TRBJ1-5): SAVISQKPSRDICQRGTSLTIQCQVDSQVTMMFWYRQQPGQSLTLIATANQGSEATYESGFVIDKFPISRPNLTFSTLTVSNMSPEDSSIYLCSVGTGHSNQPQHFGDGTRLSIL.

This CDR3 is CASRARTGVGTEAFF. Here the CDR3 DNA reads TGTGCCAGCAGAGCTAGAACAGGGGTGGGCACTGAAGCTTTCTTT. The V and J genes are TRBV28 and TRBJ1-1, with 7 bases aligning to TRBD1. The CDR3 is made up of 15 amino acids. Trimming cost V 6 bases and J 4 bases; bases outside gene matches: 11. From germline, CDR1 is MDHEN and CDR2 SYDVKM.

In this sample, this clone turned up once. The chain combines TRBV7-2 with TRBJ1-1; unclear D gene. CDR3 length: 13 amino acids. Looked up from germline, CDR1 is SGHTA and CDR2 is FQGNSA. Trimming removed 0 bases at V and 6 bases at J, with 8 bases between. The chain's CDR3 is CASSLALRPEAFF. The CDR3 DNA is TGTGCCAGCAGCTTAGCGCTTAGACCTGAAGCTTTCTTT.

V usage is TRBV21-1 and J usage is TRBJ1-2; whether TRBD1, the table's D call, matches the DNA was not checked. TRBV21-1 is an annotated pseudogene. This CDR3 has 19 residues. This CDR3 reads CASSKFLRTGNPLNYGYTF. Written as DNA, the CDR3 is TGTGCCAGCAGCAAATTCCTCCGGACAGGGAACCCCCTTAACTATGGCTACACCTTC.

CDR3 sequence reads: CASSLGHAKQDTQYF. CDR3 sequence (DNA): TGTGCCAGCAGCTTGGGCCACGCTAAACAGGATACGCAGTATTTT. The chain is built from TRBV5-8 and TRBJ2-3; D is uncertain. The CDR3 totals 15 residues. V lost 0 bases and J lost 6, with 14 bases in between. Per germline, CDR1 SGHTS and CDR2 YDEGEE.

This clone was detected only once. The V gene is TRBV2, the J gene TRBJ2-5; D may be TRBD1 (5 bases). Germline CDR1 SNHLY, CDR2 FYNNEI. With 10 bases removed from V and 5 bases from J, the gap between germline ends came to 17 bases. The CDR3 covers 13 residues. CDR3 sequence: CANTGVELETQYF. The CDR3 DNA reads TGTGCCAATACAGGTGTAGAACTGGAGACCCAGTACTTC.

This chain links TRBV7-2 with TRBJ2-2; 13 bases fit TRBD2. Germline values: CDR1 SGHTA, CDR2 FQGNSA. The V segment lost 5 bases and the J segment 4 bases; nucleotides outside the gene matches: 10. The CDR3 extends over 18 amino acids. The CDR3 coding sequence is TGTGCCAGCAGCGTACTAGCGGGAGGGCGACGTAGCACCGGGGAGCTGTTTTTT. This codes for CASSVLAGGRRSTGELFF.

This CDR3 is CASRSTGTSGNTIYF. Here the CDR3 DNA reads TGTGCCAGCAGAAGTACAGGGACGTCTGGAAACACCATATATTTT. This chain connects TRBV11-2 to TRBJ1-3; possible D gene TRBD1, 6 bases. V lost 6 bases to trimming and J lost 1 base, with 13 bases between them. CDR3 length equals 15 residues. Germline V CDR1 and CDR2: SGHAT, FQNNGV.

The gene calls are TRBV4-1 and TRBJ1-1, with D uncertain. The V gene's germline CDR1 is MGHRA and CDR2 YSYEKL. V lost 1 base to trimming and J lost 7 bases, with 10 bases between them. The CDR3 length is 13 residues. CDR3 amino acids: CASSQVGRLEAFF. The CDR3 nucleotides read TGCGCCAGCAGCCAAGTCGGTCGGCTTGAAGCTTTCTTT.

This chain connects TRBV5-5 to TRBJ1-5; D may be TRBD1 (5 bases). Germline V gene sequence: CDR1 SGHKS, CDR2 YYEKEE (reference sequence). The CDR3 totals 15 residues. V was shortened by 0 bases and J by 7 bases, with 14 bases between the two germline ends. CDR3 in amino acids: CASSLGRGDRQPQHF. CDR3 coding DNA: TGTGCCAGCAGCTTGGGACGAGGGGATCGCCAGCCCCAGCATTTT.

V is TRBV19 and J is TRBJ1-2, with a tentative D call TRBD1 (5 bases). Germline loops: CDR1 LNHDA, CDR2 SQIVND (reference sequence). Between the trimmed V and J ends, which lost 7 bases and 8 bases, there was a span of 20 bases. There are 14 residues in the CDR3. CDR3 residues: CASTLYGTEGGYTF. The CDR3 nucleotides are TGTGCCAGTACTCTGTATGGGACCGAGGGAGGCTACACCTTC.

The rearrangement uses TRBV19 and TRBJ1-3; perhaps TRBD1 as D (6 bases). This CDR3 has 14 residues. V gave up 3 bases and J gave up 4 bases, with 10 bases separating them. The germline CDR1 and CDR2 sequences are LNHDA and SQIVND (reference sequence). This chain's CDR3 is CASSISGVGNTIYF. Here the CDR3 DNA reads TGTGCCAGTAGTATCTCAGGGGTGGGAAACACCATATATTTT.

The chain has TRBV10-3 and TRBJ2-1, with D unresolved. Germline V CDR1 and CDR2: ENHRY, SYGVKD. The length of the CDR3 is 17 residues. V was pared by 4 bases and J by 0 bases, with 16 bases between. Here the CDR3 reads CAISAGNQINSYNEQFF. The CDR3, as DNA: TGTGCCATCAGTGCTGGTAACCAGATAAACTCCTACAATGAGCAGTTCTTC.

This chain uses TRBV20-1 with TRBJ2-7, with D perhaps TRBD1 (5 bases). V was pared by 6 bases and J by 5 bases, with 11 bases between. Germline CDR1 and CDR2: DFQATT and SNEGSKA (reference sequence). This CDR3 contains 11 residues. The CDR3 spells CSAGRVDEQYF. The CDR3 DNA reads TGCAGTGCGGGCAGGGTCGACGAGCAGTACTTC.

The chain couples TRBV9 to TRBJ2-7; possible D gene TRBD2, 5 bases. Trimming pared 0 bases from V and 3 bases from J, leaving 16 bases between. Germline values: CDR1 SGDLS, CDR2 YYNGEE. CDR3 length equals 16 residues. The CDR3 nucleotides are TGTGCCAGCAGCGTAGTCGAGGGAGAAGGCGTCTACGAGCAGTACTTC. Translating gives CASSVVEGEGVYEQYF.

This chain links TRBV1 with TRBJ2-3; the table's TRBD2 call for D was not verified on the DNA. TRBV1 is classified as a pseudogene. The CDR3 is 12 residues long. The CDR3 sequence is CTEGTCTDTQYF. In DNA form, the CDR3 reads TGCACCGAAGGGACTTGCACAGATACGCAGTATTTT.